Presented here are 2 T cell receptor beta chains from one specimen sequenced in a study of a mutant IDH1 vaccine in newly diagnosed glioma. Time point indicated: baseline, week 1 (first vaccination visit). Treatment defined: pre-vaccination baseline after standard-of-care therapy. Here immunoSEQ multiplex PCR was the method, and the copy in TCRdb shows in-frame clones only, minus some. In the table there are tens of thousands of clones, around four fifths of which are singletons. This specimen was peripheral blood mononuclear cells (PBMCs), taken from a glioma patient treated with radiotherapy, temozolomide or both. All receptors come from a woman under 30 with glioma. Some clones in this sample may be carry-over from other donors' samples.

The genes are TRBV6-5 and TRBJ2-7, with TRBD1 as a possible D gene (6 bases). Germline-derived CDR1 and CDR2 are MNHEY and SVGAGI. V lost 6 bases to trimming and J lost 2 bases, with 11 bases between them. The CDR3 covers 13 residues. CDR3: CASRYRAPYEQYF. The DNA of the CDR3 is TGTGCCAGCAGATACAGGGCCCCCTACGAGCAGTACTTC.

This clone was seen a single time. This chain connects TRBV25-1 to TRBJ2-1; D is unresolved. Germline V CDR1 and CDR2: MGHDK, SYGVNS. Deletions cut 3 bases from V and 3 bases from J, with 9 bases between. The CDR3 sequence is 14 residues long. For the CDR3, the DNA is TGTGCCAGCAGTGACCTGCCGGACTACAATGAGCAGTTCTTC. Translation gives CASSDLPDYNEQFF.